This T cell receptor (beta chain) was recovered during a study of shared T cell receptors in the human thymus. This CDR3 has 15 amino acids. Trimming pared 5 bases from V and 4 bases from J, leaving 16 bases between. The germline CDR1 and CDR2 sequences are MNHEY and SVGAGI. Profiled with immunoSEQ multiplex PCR; TCRdb holds only in-frame clones, not every one. The sample records some 720,000 clones, around 87% being singletons. The same data also went into a second study, on human thymus T cells. From that second work: Donors were healthy Finnish babies undergoing corrective operations for congenital heart defects. Resections from corrective heart surgery provided thymus tissue. What appeared biased in thymic and blood repertoires was the usage of V and J genes. What related research reported was that thymic repertoires overlapped highly among unrelated individuals.

The clonotype originates from a boy in the first two years of life with a congenital heart defect. The genes are TRBV6-5 and TRBJ2-3; possibly TRBD1 for D (6 bases). Sequenced material: thymocytes. The CDR3 loop is CASSGALQGSDTQYF. The DNA for the CDR3 is TGTGCCAGCAGTGGGGCGCTCCAGGGGTCAGATACGCAGTATTTT.